These 2 T cell receptor beta chains were all obtained from the same sample, sequenced in a study of CD4 T cell repertoires in COVID-19 listed by TCRdb under 2021. In the paper's terms, the time point label means: sample from a COVID-19-recovered individual after infection. Cells were CFSE-labeled and stimulated with autologous monocytes plus recombinant SARS-CoV-2 spike or nucleoprotein to obtain antigen-reactive proliferating T cell lines. The receptor library was made with the immunoSEQ multiplex PCR assay. In its TCRdb copy, this immuneACCESS table keeps in-frame sequences only and misses some clones. Where compared with another copy, unresolved V genes explain less than half of these, and the others have no known cause. Present in this sample are some 710 clones, about 6.8% of which were seen just once. The top ten constitute approximately 10% of the sample. Their antigen targets remain unknown.

The input for sequencing was circulating follicular helper CD4+ T cells, cultured in vitro, taken after recovery from COVID-19. What the cell subset or site label conveys for this sample: circulating T follicular helper cells. These receptors all stem from a human donor who had COVID-19.

This clone is termed large. V usage is TRBV9 and J usage is TRBJ2-2; D is uncertain. The CDR3 length is 14 residues. CDR1 and CDR2 (germline): SGDLS, YYNGEE. Trimming removed 3 bases at V and 1 base at J, with 7 bases between. CDR3 region: CASSARQNTGELFF. The CDR3, as DNA: TGTGCCAGCAGCGCTCGACAGAACACCGGGGAGCTGTTTTTT.

This clone is classed as medium-sized. This rearrangement joins TRBV10-3 to TRBJ1-2, with unresolved D. This CDR3 is 15 amino acids long. From germline, CDR1 is ENHRY and CDR2 SYGVKD. Trimming removed 4 bases at V and 0 bases at J, with 12 bases between. The CDR3 DNA sequence: TGTGCCATCAGTGGTGGAGACCAAGCTAACTATGGCTACACCTTC. Protein product: CAISGGDQANYGYTF.